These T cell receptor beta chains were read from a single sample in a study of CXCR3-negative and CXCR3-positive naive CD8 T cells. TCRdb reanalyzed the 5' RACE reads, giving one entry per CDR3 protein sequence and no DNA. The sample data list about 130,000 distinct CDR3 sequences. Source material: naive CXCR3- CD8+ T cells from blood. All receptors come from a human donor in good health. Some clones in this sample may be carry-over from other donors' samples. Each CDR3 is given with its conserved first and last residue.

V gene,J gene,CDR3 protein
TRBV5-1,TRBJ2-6,CASSVSTSGANVLTF
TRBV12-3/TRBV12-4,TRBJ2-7,CASSQALDIHYEQYF
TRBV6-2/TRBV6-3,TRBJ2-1,CASSLGQINEQFF
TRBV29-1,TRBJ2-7,CSSTGTGAEQYF
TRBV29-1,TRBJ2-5,CSVGGAETQYF
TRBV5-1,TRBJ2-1,CASSLEASGGGYNEQFF
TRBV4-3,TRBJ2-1,CASSQGRRETGHEQFF
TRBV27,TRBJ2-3,CASSLSASKYGWGTDTQYF
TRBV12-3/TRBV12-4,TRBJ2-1,CASSLAGGIYNEQFF
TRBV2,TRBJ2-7,CASSTAMTVTYEQYF
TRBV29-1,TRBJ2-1,CSIFLFLAGDNEQFF
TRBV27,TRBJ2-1,CASRWRGPISYNEQFF
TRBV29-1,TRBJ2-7,CSVEGRAGGNEQYF
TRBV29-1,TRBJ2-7,CSVDQGSYEQYF
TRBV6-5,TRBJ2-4,CASSYVDGGLAKTIQYF
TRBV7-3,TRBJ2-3,CASSPGSSGTFDTQYF
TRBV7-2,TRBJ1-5,CASSLVRGAGQPQHF
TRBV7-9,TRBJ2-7,CASSSSILGLAGLGEQYF
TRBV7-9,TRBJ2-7,CASSSNSGTGVYEQYF
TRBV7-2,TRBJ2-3,CASSSGPPQDTQYF
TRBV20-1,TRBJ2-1,CSARVSYFSGGGSYNEQFF
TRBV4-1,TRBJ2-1,CASSQGEVARDEQFF
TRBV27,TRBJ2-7,CASSSFGPSSEQYF
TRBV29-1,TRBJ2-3,CSVVLAGGGDTQYF
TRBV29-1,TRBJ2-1,CSVEGREDEQFF
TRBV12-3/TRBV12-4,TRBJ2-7,CASSPPPGQGSYEQYF
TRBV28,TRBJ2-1,CASSFDRGFEQFF
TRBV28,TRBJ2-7,CASSSRDGVSYEQYF
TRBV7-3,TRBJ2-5,CASSEGLAGVETQYF
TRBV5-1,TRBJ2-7,CASSPEMAGVLSYEQYF
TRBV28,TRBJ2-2,CASSRLPLEGTGELFF
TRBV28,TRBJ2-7,CASSLVADLPYEQYF
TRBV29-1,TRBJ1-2,CSVEGRGTNYGYTF
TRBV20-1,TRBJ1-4,CSARDVGSTNEKLFF
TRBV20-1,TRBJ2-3,CSATKVGTSGGAWTDTQYF
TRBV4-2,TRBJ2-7,CASSQEWEQSYEQYF
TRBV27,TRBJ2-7,CASSSGTPRVSSYEQYF
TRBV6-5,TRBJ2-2,CASSLAGQTGELFF
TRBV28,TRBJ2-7,CASSRYRADEQYF
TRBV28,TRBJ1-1,CASSLLGAGLNTEAFF
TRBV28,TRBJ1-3,CASRMTGGSGNTIYF
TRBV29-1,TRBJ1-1,CSVLDRGFTEAFF
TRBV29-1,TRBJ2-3,CSVEGMPGGSTDTQYF
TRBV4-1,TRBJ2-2,CASSQAGLGGELFF
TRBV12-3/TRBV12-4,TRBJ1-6,CASSPSTGPNSPLHF
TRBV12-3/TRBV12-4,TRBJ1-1,CASSLFSRLRTEAFF
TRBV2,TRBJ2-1,CASSDVGQGYNEQFF
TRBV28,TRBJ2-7,CASSSPANYEQYF
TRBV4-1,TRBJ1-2,CASSLDSFNYGYTF
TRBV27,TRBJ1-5,CASSLRGYSNQPQHF
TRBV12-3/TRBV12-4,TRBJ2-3,CASSWKGTSTDTQYF
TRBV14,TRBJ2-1,CASSQGGEQFF
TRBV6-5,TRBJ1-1,CASSNTGWTEAFF
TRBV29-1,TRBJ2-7,CSVRTGGYEQYF
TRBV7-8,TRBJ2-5,CASSILAGEETQYF
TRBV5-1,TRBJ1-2,CASSLGSGYTF
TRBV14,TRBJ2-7,CASSQGTVSSYEQYF
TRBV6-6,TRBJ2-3,CASFDRATDTQYF
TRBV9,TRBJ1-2,CASSPYHFADYGYTF
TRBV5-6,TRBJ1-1,CASSPRSFETEAFF